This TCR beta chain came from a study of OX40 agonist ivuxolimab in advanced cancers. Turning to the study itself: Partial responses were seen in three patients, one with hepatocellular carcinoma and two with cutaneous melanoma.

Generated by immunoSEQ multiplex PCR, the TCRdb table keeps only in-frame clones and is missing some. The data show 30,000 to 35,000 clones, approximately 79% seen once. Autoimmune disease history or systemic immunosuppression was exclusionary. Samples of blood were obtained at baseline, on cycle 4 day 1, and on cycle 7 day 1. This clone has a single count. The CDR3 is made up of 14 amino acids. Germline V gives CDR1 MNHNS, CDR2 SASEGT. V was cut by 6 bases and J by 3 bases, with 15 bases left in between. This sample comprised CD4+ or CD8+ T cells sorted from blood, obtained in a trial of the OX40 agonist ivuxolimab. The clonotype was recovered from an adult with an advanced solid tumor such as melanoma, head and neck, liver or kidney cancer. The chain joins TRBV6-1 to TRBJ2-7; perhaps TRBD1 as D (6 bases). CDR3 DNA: TGTGCCAGCAGAGGGGGACCAGGAATCTACGAGCAGTACTTC. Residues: CASRGGPGIYEQYF.